Following are 4 T cell receptor beta chains from one sample sequenced in a study of radiation and T cells in renal cell carcinoma. Sample time point: blood 2 weeks post-SBRT. As to treatment: 15 Gy SBRT to primary tumor, nephrectomy 4 weeks later. This table comes from immunoSEQ multiplex PCR, and its TCRdb copy is limited to in-frame clones, with some not included. The repertoire consists of some 120,000 clones, with about 81% occurring once and the leading ten covering about 1.9%. Sequenced here: blood, sampled from a patient whose treatment included radiotherapy and nephrectomy. Every receptor here comes from a woman aged 55-69 years with renal cell carcinoma.

This chain uses TRBV19 with TRBJ1-2; TRBD1 aligns across 10 bases. Germline V CDR1 and CDR2: LNHDA, SQIVND (reference sequence). The CDR3 covers 15 residues. V was clipped by 5 bases and J by 4 bases; unmatched bases: 7. DNA of the CDR3: TGTGCCAGTAGTCCCGGGACAGGGGTGGCCTATGGCTACACCTTC. It encodes CASSPGTGVAYGYTF.

The chain couples TRBV10-3 to TRBJ2-7; either TRBD1 or TRBD2 may supply D (5 bases each). Trimming took off 0 bases at V and 6 bases at J, with 15 bases between the two ends. The CDR3 has 15 residues. Germline V gene lookup returns CDR1 ENHRY and CDR2 SYGVKD. In DNA form, the CDR3 reads TGTGCCATCAGTGAGTCCCGGGACGGAGGCGGCGAGCAGTACTTC. Translating it yields CAISESRDGGGEQYF.

This clone was counted once. The chain joins TRBV6-1 to TRBJ1-1, with D tentatively TRBD1 (5 bases). Trimming removed 1 base from V and 4 bases from J, with 10 bases in between. This CDR3 region has 14 residues. Germline V gene sequence: CDR1 MNHNS, CDR2 SASEGT. CDR3 DNA sequence: TGTGCCAGCAGTGAAGTGGGGGGTAGCACTGAAGCTTTCTTT. Its translation: CASSEVGGSTEAFF.

The chain joins TRBV6-5 to TRBJ2-7, with 10 bases fitting TRBD2. The V and J ends lost 6 bases and 5 bases, in that order; junction bases with no gene match: 7. Germline-derived CDR1 and CDR2 are MNHEY and SVGAGI. This CDR3 has 14 residues. The CDR3 region is CASSRGTSEHEQYF. CDR3 bases: TGTGCCAGCAGCCGAGGGACTAGCGAACACGAGCAGTACTTC.